Presented here are 28 T cell receptor beta chains from one specimen sequenced in a study of regulatory T cells in long-lasting Graves disease. Stated time point: newly diagnosed GD, antithyroid drugs for less than 3 months. The authors made the TCR library using RNA they extracted from PBMCs. Building of the TCR beta libraries involved iRepertoire HTBI primers and Arm-PCR of CDR3 regions. TCRdb used MiXCR to reprocess the multiplex PCR reads, holding one entry per CDR3 protein. The table includes 620,000 or so distinct CDR3 sequences, roughly 15% detected once. This same sample was also taken into another study, of T cells in Graves' hyperthyroidism and ophthalmopathy.

Sequenced material: peripheral blood mononuclear cells (PBMCs), taken at new diagnosis, from a patient treated with antithyroid drugs. These receptors originate from a woman aged 25 to 39 with Graves disease.

The genes are TRBV20-1 and TRBJ2-7, with 9 bases identical to TRBD2. This CDR3 comprises 13 residues. Losses at the gene ends were 6 bases for V and 1 base for J; bases not matched to a gene: 4. The germline V gene encodes CDR1 DFQATT and CDR2 SNEGSKA (reference sequence). DNA of the CDR3: TGCAGTGCCGGGACTAGCTCATCCTACGAGCAGTACTTC. This sequence encodes CSAGTSSSYEQYF.

This clonotype was observed many times. The chain has TRBV13 and TRBJ2-5; TRBD2 aligns across 8 bases. The germline CDR1 and CDR2 sequences are PRHDT and FYEKMQ (reference sequence). Unmatched junction bases numbered 13, after V lost 0 bases and J lost 4 bases. There are 18 residues in the CDR3. The CDR3 nucleotides are TGTGCCAGCAGCTTAGGTCTCAGCGGGAGCCCCCCAGGAGAGACCCAGTACTTC. Protein product: CASSLGLSGSPPGETQYF.

This clonotype was seen ten or more times. This chain links TRBV28 with TRBJ1-6; 10 positions agree with TRBD1. Germline trimming cut 5 bases from V and 2 bases from J; bases unmatched to any gene: 12. This CDR3 is 19 amino acids long. Per germline, CDR1 MDHEN and CDR2 SYDVKM. For the CDR3, the DNA is TGTGCCAGCAGTCTCCCGACGGGACAGGGGTTAACCTATAATTCACCCCTCCACTTT. It is translated as CASSLPTGQGLTYNSPLHF.

This clonotype showed up many times. The J gene is TRBJ1-1, the V gene TRBV7-3; tentatively, D is TRBD1 (6 bases). V was shortened by 3 bases and J by 3 bases, with 11 bases between the two germline ends. This CDR3 contains 14 residues. Germline V gene sequence: CDR1 SGHTA, CDR2 FQGTGA. CDR3 protein: CASSFYPGDTEAFF. The CDR3 region has the DNA TGTGCCAGCAGCTTCTACCCAGGGGACACTGAAGCTTTCTTT.

The chain carries TRBV24-1 and TRBJ2-2; 8 bases are shared with TRBD1. In germline, CDR1 is KGHDR, CDR2 SFDVKD. The CDR3 length is 12 residues. V dropped 10 bases and J dropped 3; count of bases not matched to a gene: 0. CDR3 nucleotides: TGTGCCACGGGACAGGACACCGGGGAGCTGTTTTTT. Translation: CATGQDTGELFF.

This clonotype was seen many times. V is TRBV5-1 and J is TRBJ2-4, with a tentative D call TRBD1 (6 bases). There are 13 residues in the CDR3. V was cut by 4 bases and J by 5 bases, with 10 bases left in between. Germline V gene sequence: CDR1 SGHRS, CDR2 YFSETQ. The CDR3 DNA is TGCGCCAGCAGCGGGGACAACGAAAACATTCAGTACTTC. Residues: CASSGDNENIQYF. The full variable domain, completed using reference TRBV5-1 and TRBJ2-4, is KAGVTQTPRYLIKTRGQQVTLSCSPISGHRSVSWYQQTPGQGLQFLFEYFSETQRNKGNFPGRFSGRQFSNSRSEMNVSTLELGDSALYLCASSGDNENIQYFGAGTRLSVL.

This CDR3 is CASSQDRVLNANEKLFF. The CDR3 nucleotides are TGTGCCAGCAGCCAGGACAGGGTTCTCAACGCTAATGAAAAACTGTTTTTT. The chain joins TRBV14 to TRBJ1-4; 8 nucleotides agree with TRBD1. Germline V gene lookup returns CDR1 SGHDN and CDR2 FVKESK. The CDR3 loop spans 17 amino acids. Unmatched junction bases numbered 9, after V lost 3 bases and J lost 3 bases.

The sample holds a few counts of this clonotype. The CDR3 here is CASRPGLATNEQFF. For the CDR3, the DNA is TGTGCCAGCAGGCCGGGACTAGCGACGAATGAGCAGTTCTTC. This rearrangement joins TRBV27 to TRBJ2-1; 10 bases line up with TRBD2. The trim removed 6 bases at V and 7 bases at J, leaving 6 bases unmatched. The CDR3 runs to 14 residues. In germline, CDR1 is MNHEY, CDR2 SMNVEV (reference sequence).

This clonotype was seen many times. The chain links TRBV6-1 to TRBJ1-5; TRBD1 is a possible D gene (6 bases). The CDR3 runs 14 residues. The V gene's germline CDR1 is MNHNS and CDR2 SASEGT. The V end was cut by 6 bases, the J end by 2 bases, with 11 bases between. CDR3 DNA sequence: TGTGCCAGCAGCCCTAGGACAGGCAATCAGCCCCAGCATTTT. Amino acid sequence: CASSPRTGNQPQHF.

This clonotype was detected ten times or more. The chain links TRBV30 to TRBJ2-1; no clear D. The germline gives CDR1 GTSNPN, CDR2 SVGIG (reference sequence). This CDR3 region has 12 residues. Trimming shortened V by 0 bases and J by 7 bases, and 7 bases separated the two germline ends. CDR3 loop: CAWSVRSNEQFF. CDR3 nucleotide sequence: TGTGCCTGGAGTGTACGGTCGAATGAGCAGTTCTTC. The full variable domain, completed using reference TRBV30 and TRBJ2-1, is SQTIHQWPATLVQPVGSPLSLECTVEGTSNPNLYWYRQAAGRGLQLLFYSVGIGQISSEVPQNLSASRPQDRQFILSSKKLLLSDSGFYLCAWSVRSNEQFFGPGTRLTVL.

The chain carries TRBV7-3 and TRBJ2-5; D is uncertain. The CDR3 is made up of 13 amino acids. CDR1 is SGHTA, CDR2 FQGTGA, per germline. V lost 5 bases and J 9 bases, leaving 16 bases between the germline ends. In nucleotides, the CDR3 is TGTGCCAGCAGCCCCCGTCCGGGTGGGGCCCAGTACTTC. Translated, it gives CASSPRPGGAQYF. The full variable domain, rest sourced from reference TRBV7-3 and TRBJ2-5, is GAGVSQTPSNKVTEKGKYVELRCDPISGHTALYWYRQSLGQGPEFLIYFQGTGAADDSGLPNDRFFAVRPEGSVSTLKIQRTERGDSAVYLCASSPRPGGAQYFGPGTRLLVL.

At least ten counts were recorded for this clonotype. V gene TRBV20-1 combines with J gene TRBJ2-7, with a possible D match to TRBD2 (7 bases). Germline CDR1 is DFQATT and CDR2 is SNEGSKA (reference sequence). The CDR3 covers 16 residues. V shed 4 bases and J shed 0 bases, with 19 bases lying between them. The CDR3 bases are TGCAGTGCTATCCGGGGGAGGGACAACGACTCCTACGAGCAGTACTTC. Translation gives CSAIRGRDNDSYEQYF.

This clonotype occurred many times. The gene calls are TRBV27 and TRBJ2-5; no firm D call. This CDR3 has 14 residues. The germline V gene encodes CDR1 MNHEY and CDR2 SMNVEV (reference sequence). V was trimmed by 6 bases and J by 5 bases, leaving 16 bases between them. CDR3 bases: TGTGCCAGCAGCCCAAGAGCCGGACGGGAGACCCAGTACTTC. Translating gives CASSPRAGRETQYF.

In the case of this clonotype: A much larger clone differs from this one at a single base, so this may be a read error. The CDR3 here is CSVVRGYKQYF. CDR3 nucleotide sequence: TGCAGCGTTGTTAGGGGGTACAAGCAGTACTTC. The V gene is TRBV29-1, the J gene TRBJ2-7; D might be TRBD1 (6 bases). The length of the CDR3 is 11 residues. Germline V gene lookup returns CDR1 SQVTM and CDR2 ANQGSEA. The V gene lost 4 bases and the J gene lost 8 bases, with 12 bases spanning the gap.

The V call is TRBV28, the J call TRBJ2-2; a weak D match, TRBD2 (6 bases). The ends were cut back, 6 bases at V and 7 bases at J, with 9 bases in the middle. This CDR3 comprises 12 residues. Germline-derived CDR1 and CDR2 are MDHEN and SYDVKM. This CDR3 reads CASRLAGGELFF. DNA for the CDR3: TGTGCCAGCAGACTAGCTGGCGGGGAGCTGTTTTTT.

Notes on this clonotype: A clone one base away is much larger, so this may be a read error. This chain links TRBV11-2 with TRBJ2-3; TRBD2 aligns across 7 bases. Germline lookup yields CDR1 SGHAT and CDR2 FQNNGV. CDR3 length equals 16 residues. This CDR3 reads CVSSLRTGGRADTQYF. The CDR3 DNA sequence: TGTGTCAGCAGCCTGCGAACGGGAGGCCGAGCAGATACGCAGTATTTT.

Remarks on this clonotype: A much larger clone lies one base from this, so it may be a read error. This chain connects TRBV30 to TRBJ1-2; D call uncertain. The germline V gene encodes CDR1 GTSNPN and CDR2 SVGIG (reference sequence). This CDR3 has 13 residues. V shed 4 bases and J shed 5 bases, with 14 bases lying between them. The CDR3 DNA follows: TGTGCCTGGACCCGACCGGGGTTATATGGCTACACCTTC. It encodes CAWTRPGLYGYTF.

This clonotype showed up many times. V is TRBV2 and J is TRBJ2-1, with 8 bases aligning to TRBD2. Germline loops: CDR1 SNHLY, CDR2 FYNNEI. The CDR3 spans 13 residues. The J segment lost 4 bases and the V segment lost 10 bases, leaving 6 bases of the junction unmatched. The chain's CDR3 is CATRTSLYNEQFF. CDR3 sequence (DNA): TGTGCCACCAGGACTAGCCTTTACAATGAGCAGTTCTTC.

As for this clonotype: The CDR3 end shows no conserved phenylalanine or tryptophan, and so a read error is likely. The rearrangement uses TRBV12-3 or TRBV12-4 and TRBJ2-1; the match to TRBD1 covers 7 bases. Trimming took 5 bases from V and 7 from J; bases not matched to a gene: 11. This CDR3 comprises 15 residues. DNA of the CDR3: TGTGCCAGCAGTCTGACAGGGCCGGAACGTAATGAGCAGTTCCTC. This translates into CASSLTGPERNEQFL.

The V gene is TRBV9, the J gene TRBJ1-2; a weak D match, TRBD1 (5 bases). Germline V CDR1 and CDR2: SGDLS, YYNGEE. This CDR3 spans 16 amino acids. The V and J ends lost 4 bases and 4 bases respectively, with 20 bases between them. CDR3: CASSPSHGREAYGYTF. The CDR3 DNA sequence: TGTGCCAGCAGCCCATCTCACGGCAGGGAGGCCTATGGCTACACCTTC.

This clonotype has more than one count but fewer than ten. This chain connects TRBV12-3 or TRBV12-4 to TRBJ2-7; 7 nucleotides align to TRBD2. V was pared by 3 bases and J by 6 bases, with 5 bases of the junction left unmatched. This CDR3 has 13 amino acids. The CDR3 spells CASSFGGRSEQYF. CDR3 DNA sequence: TGTGCCAGCAGTTTTGGCGGGAGAAGCGAGCAGTACTTC.

In this sample, this clonotype turned up many times. The CDR3: CASSELLRSIYNEQFF. CDR3 DNA sequence: TGTGCCAGCAGTGAACTATTGCGGTCCATCTACAATGAGCAGTTCTTC. The V call is TRBV2, the J call TRBJ2-1; D gene uncertain. The CDR3 totals 16 residues. The germline V gene has CDR1 SNHLY and CDR2 FYNNEI. Trimming stripped 2 bases from V and 3 bases from J, with 14 bases between.

This clonotype has at least ten counts. The rearrangement uses TRBV7-8 and TRBJ2-3, with a weak D call TRBD2 (6 bases). Germline V CDR1 and CDR2: SGHVS, FQNEAQ. Trimming took 2 bases from V and 2 from J, leaving 14 bases between them. CDR3 size: 16 residues. The CDR3 is CASSLWGDLYTDTQYF. The CDR3, as DNA: TGTGCCAGCAGCTTATGGGGGGACCTCTACACAGATACGCAGTATTTT. Looking up the rest from reference TRBV7-8 and TRBJ2-3 gives the full variable domain: GAGVSQSPRYKVAKRGQDVALRCDPISGHVSLFWYQQALGQGPEFLTYFQNEAQLDKSGLPSDRFFAERPEGSVSTLKIQRTQQEDSAVYLCASSLWGDLYTDTQYFGPGTRLTVL.

This clonotype occurred a few times. V is TRBV6-2 or TRBV6-3 and J is TRBJ1-3; D may be TRBD1 (6 bases). Germline assignment: CDR1 MNHEY and CDR2 SVGEGT. The CDR3 sequence is 18 residues long. Trimming removed 2 bases from V and 4 bases from J, with 21 bases in between. The CDR3 DNA follows: TGTGCCAGCAGTTACGGGGGAACAGGGACAACTTACGGAAACACCATATATTTT. This codes for CASSYGGTGTTYGNTIYF.

The table lists this clonotype with many counts. The chain links TRBV28 to TRBJ2-1, with 8 positions matching TRBD2. Germline CDR1 MDHEN, CDR2 SYDVKM. V trimming: 8 bases; J trimming: 5 bases; junction bases outside the gene matches: 8. There are 14 residues in the CDR3. The CDR3 spells CASDSLAGNNEQFF. The DNA of the CDR3 is TGTGCCAGCGACTCATTAGCGGGGAACAATGAGCAGTTCTTC.

In its sample, this clonotype was seen many times. The CDR3 loop is CASSRGGKVNTEAFF. CDR3 nucleotides: TGTGCCAGTAGTAGGGGGGGAAAGGTGAACACTGAAGCTTTCTTT. The chain recombines TRBV19 with TRBJ1-1, with D tentatively TRBD1 (5 bases). Germline assignment: CDR1 LNHDA and CDR2 SQIVND (reference sequence). The CDR3 sequence is 15 residues long. Trimming removed 4 bases at V and 0 bases at J, with 12 bases between.

The chain couples TRBV7-9 to TRBJ2-5; no firm D call. The CDR3 totals 13 residues. Trimming took off 3 bases at V and 2 bases at J, with 7 bases between the two ends. The germline CDR1 and CDR2 sequences are SEHNR and FQNEAQ (reference sequence). The DNA for the CDR3 is TGTGCCAGCAGCTTCGAGAGTCAAGAGACCCAGTACTTC. Protein: CASSFESQETQYF.

The rearrangement links TRBV5-6 to TRBJ1-2; no clear D gene. The germline V gene encodes CDR1 SGHDT and CDR2 YYEEEE. V lost 0 bases and J lost 6, with 15 bases in between. The CDR3 totals 15 residues. CDR3 residues: CASSLEWVGDDGYTF. For the CDR3, the DNA is TGTGCCAGCAGCTTGGAGTGGGTAGGAGACGATGGCTACACCTTC.